This T cell receptor beta chain was documented in a study of human T cells and chemical hapten exposure. V was shortened by 3 bases and J by 0 bases, with 9 bases between the two germline ends. Germline V gives CDR1 SGHKS, CDR2 YYEKEE (reference sequence). The length of the CDR3 is 14 residues. Time point here: patch test 1, 2 weeks after DPC sensitization. The sample's treatment: therapeutic diphenylcyclopropenone sensitization with weekly scalp DPC. TCRdb reprocessed the RACE reads with MiXCR, giving one entry per CDR3 protein. This table holds some 91,000 distinct CDR3 sequences, roughly 12% found once.

The V call is TRBV5-5, the J call TRBJ1-1; tentative D call: TRBD1 (5 bases). The clonotype was recovered from a woman between 40 and 50 years old with alopecia areata. Some clones in this sample may be carry-over from other donors' samples. The sample was whole blood, taken in connection with sensitization to the hapten diphenylcyclopropenone (DPC). DNA of the CDR3: TGTGCCAGCAGCTGGGACGGACTGAACACTGAAGCTTTCTTT. Protein sequence: CASSWDGLNTEAFF.